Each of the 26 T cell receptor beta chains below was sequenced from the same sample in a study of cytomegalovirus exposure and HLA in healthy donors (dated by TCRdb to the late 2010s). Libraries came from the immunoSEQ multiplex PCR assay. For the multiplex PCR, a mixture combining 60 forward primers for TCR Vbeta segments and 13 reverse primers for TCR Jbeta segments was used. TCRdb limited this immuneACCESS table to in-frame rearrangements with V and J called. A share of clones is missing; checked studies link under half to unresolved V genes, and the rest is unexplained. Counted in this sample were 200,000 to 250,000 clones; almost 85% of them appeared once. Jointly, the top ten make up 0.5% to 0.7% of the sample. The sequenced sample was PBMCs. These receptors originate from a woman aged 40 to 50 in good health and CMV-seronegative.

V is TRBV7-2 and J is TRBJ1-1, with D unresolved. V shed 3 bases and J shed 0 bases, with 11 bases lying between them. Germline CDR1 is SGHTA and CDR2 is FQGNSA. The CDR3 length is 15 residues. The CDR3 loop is CASSLGRTVNTEAFF. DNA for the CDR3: TGTGCCAGCAGCTTGGGGAGGACGGTGAACACTGAAGCTTTCTTT.

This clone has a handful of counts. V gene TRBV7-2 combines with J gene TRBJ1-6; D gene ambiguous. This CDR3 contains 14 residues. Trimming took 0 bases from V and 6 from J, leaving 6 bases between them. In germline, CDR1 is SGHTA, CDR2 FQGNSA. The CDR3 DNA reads TGTGCCAGCAGCTTAGCCCCAGTTAATTCACCCCTCCACTTT. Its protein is CASSLAPVNSPLHF.

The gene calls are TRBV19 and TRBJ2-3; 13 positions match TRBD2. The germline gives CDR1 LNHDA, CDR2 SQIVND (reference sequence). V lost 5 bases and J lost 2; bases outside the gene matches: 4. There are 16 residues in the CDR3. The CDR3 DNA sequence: TGTGCCAGTAGTCCCGGACTAGCGGGGGCCACAGATACGCAGTATTTT. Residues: CASSPGLAGATDTQYF.

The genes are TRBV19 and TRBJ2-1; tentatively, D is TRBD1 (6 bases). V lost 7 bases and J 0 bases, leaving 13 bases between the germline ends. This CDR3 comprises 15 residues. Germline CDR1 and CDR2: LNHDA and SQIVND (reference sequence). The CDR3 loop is CASTLEDSSYNEQFF. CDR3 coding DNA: TGTGCCAGTACCTTAGAGGACAGCTCCTACAATGAGCAGTTCTTC.

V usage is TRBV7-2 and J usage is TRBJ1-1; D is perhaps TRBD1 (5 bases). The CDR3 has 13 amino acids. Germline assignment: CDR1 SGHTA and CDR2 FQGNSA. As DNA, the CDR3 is TGTTGGTCGGGGGGGGGACCGAACACTGAAGCTTTCTTT. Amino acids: CWSGGGPNTEAFF.

In nucleotides, the CDR3 is TGTGCCAGCAGCTTTACCTCCGGGACAGGGAATTCACCCCTCCACTTT. Protein product: CASSFTSGTGNSPLHF. The V gene is TRBV9, the J gene TRBJ1-6, with 9 bases aligning to TRBD1. Trimming at V came to 4 bases and at J to 7 bases, leaving 9 bases not matched to a gene. CDR3 size: 16 residues. Germline loops: CDR1 SGDLS, CDR2 YYNGEE. The full variable domain, its missing parts supplied by reference TRBV9 and TRBJ1-6, is DSGVTQTPKHLITATGQRVTLRCSPRSGDLSVYWYQQSLDQGLQFLIQYYNGEERAKGNILERFSAQQFPDLHSELNLSSLELGDSALYFCASSFTSGTGNSPLHFGNGTRLTVT.

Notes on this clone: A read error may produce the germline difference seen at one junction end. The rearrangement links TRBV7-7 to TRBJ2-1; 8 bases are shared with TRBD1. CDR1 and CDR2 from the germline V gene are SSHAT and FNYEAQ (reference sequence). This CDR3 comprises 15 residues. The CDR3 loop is CASSKDRGFSHEQFF. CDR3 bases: TGTGCTAGCAGCAAAGACAGGGGATTCAGCCATGAGCAGTTCTTC.

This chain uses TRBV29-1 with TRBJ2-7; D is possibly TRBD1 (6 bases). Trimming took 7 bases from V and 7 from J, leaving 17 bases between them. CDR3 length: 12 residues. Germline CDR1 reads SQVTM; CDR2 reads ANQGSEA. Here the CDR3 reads CSAVQGLSEQYF. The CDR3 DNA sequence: TGCAGCGCCGTACAGGGTTTGAGTGAGCAGTACTTC.

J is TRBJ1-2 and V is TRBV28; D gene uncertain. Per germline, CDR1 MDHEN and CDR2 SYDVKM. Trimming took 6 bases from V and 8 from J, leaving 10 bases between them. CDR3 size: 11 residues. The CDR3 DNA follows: TGTGCCAGCAGACACCCGGGGGGCTACACCTTC. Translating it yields CASRHPGGYTF.

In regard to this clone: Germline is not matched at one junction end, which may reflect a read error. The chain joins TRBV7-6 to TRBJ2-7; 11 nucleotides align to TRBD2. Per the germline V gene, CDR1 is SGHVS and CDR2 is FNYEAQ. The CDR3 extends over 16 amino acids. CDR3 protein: CASSGLAGGPSYEQYF. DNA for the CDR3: TGTGCGAGCAGTGGGTTAGCGGGGGGGCCCTCCTACGAGCAGTACTTC. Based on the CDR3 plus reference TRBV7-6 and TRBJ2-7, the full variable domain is GAGVSQSPRYKVTKRGQDVALRCDPISGHVSLYWYRQALGQGPEFLTYFNYEAQQDKSGLPNDRFSAERPEGSISTLTIQRTEQRDSAMYRCASSGLAGGPSYEQYFGPGTRLTVT.

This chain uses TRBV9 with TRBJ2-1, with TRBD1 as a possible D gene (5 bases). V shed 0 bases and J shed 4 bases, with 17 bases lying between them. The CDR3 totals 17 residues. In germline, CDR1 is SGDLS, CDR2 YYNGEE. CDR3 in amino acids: CASSVDSGQGPYNEQFF. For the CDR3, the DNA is TGTGCCAGCAGCGTAGATTCCGGCCAGGGCCCTTACAATGAGCAGTTCTTC.

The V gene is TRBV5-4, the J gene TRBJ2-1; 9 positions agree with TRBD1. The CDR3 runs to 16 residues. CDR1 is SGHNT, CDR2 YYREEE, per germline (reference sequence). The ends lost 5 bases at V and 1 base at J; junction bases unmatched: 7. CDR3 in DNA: TGTGCCAGCAGATTCGGACAGGGGTCTTCCTACAATGAGCAGTTCTTC. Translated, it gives CASRFGQGSSYNEQFF.

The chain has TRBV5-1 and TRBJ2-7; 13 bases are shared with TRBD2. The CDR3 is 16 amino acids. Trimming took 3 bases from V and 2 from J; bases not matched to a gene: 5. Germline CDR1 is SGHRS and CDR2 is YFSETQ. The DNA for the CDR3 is TGCGCCAGCAGCTCCCCGACTAGCGGGGGGACCTACGAGCAGTACTTC. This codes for CASSSPTSGGTYEQYF.

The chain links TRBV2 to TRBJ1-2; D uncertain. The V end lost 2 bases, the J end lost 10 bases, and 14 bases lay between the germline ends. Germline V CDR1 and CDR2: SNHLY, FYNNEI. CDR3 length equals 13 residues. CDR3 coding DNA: TGTGCCAGCAGTGAAACGCAGGATCCACCCTACACCTTC. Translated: CASSETQDPPYTF.

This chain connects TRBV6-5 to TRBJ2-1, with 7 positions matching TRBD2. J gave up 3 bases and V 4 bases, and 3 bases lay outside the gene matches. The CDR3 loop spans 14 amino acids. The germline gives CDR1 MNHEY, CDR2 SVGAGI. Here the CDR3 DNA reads TGTGCCAGCAGTTGGGGGACTAACTACAATGAGCAGTTCTTC. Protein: CASSWGTNYNEQFF.

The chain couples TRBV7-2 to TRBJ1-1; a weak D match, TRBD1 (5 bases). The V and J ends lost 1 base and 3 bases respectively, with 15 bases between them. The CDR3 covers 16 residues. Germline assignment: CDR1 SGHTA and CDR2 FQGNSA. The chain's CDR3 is CASSLGGVLGDTEAFF. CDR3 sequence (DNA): TGTGCCAGCAGCTTAGGGGGGGTTCTCGGTGACACTGAAGCTTTCTTT.

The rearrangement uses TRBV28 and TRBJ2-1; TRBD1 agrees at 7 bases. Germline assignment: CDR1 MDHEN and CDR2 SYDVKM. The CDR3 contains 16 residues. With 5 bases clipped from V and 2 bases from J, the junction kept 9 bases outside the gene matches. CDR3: CASSPFRGGAYNEQFF. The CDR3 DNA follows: TGTGCCAGCAGTCCGTTCCGAGGGGGCGCCTACAATGAGCAGTTCTTC.

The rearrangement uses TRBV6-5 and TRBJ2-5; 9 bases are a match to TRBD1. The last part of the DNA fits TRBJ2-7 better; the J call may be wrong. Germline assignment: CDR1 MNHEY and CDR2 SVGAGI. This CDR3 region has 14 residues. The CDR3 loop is CASSYSTGGNEQYF. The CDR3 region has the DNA TGTGCCAGCAGTTACTCGACAGGGGGAAACGAGCAGTACTTC.

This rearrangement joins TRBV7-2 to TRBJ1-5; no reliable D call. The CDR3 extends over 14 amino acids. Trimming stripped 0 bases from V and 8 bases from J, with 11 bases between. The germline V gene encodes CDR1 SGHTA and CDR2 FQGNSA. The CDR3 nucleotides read TGTGCCAGCAGCTTAGCTCCGGGGTCTAAGCCCCAGCATTTT. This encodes CASSLAPGSKPQHF.

CDR3 region: CAISDRGMNAFF. CDR3 DNA: TGTGCCATCAGTGACAGGGGAATGAATGCTTTCTTT. The J gene is TRBJ1-1, the V gene TRBV10-3; possibly TRBD1 for D (6 bases). Looked up from germline, CDR1 is ENHRY and CDR2 is SYGVKD. The CDR3 runs to 12 residues. V lost 3 bases and J lost 11, with 13 bases in between.

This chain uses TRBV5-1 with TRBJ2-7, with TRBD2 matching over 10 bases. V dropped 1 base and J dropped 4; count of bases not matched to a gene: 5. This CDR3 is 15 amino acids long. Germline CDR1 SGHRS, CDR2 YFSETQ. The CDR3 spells CASSLTAGGGYEQYF. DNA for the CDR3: TGCGCCAGCAGCTTGACAGCGGGGGGGGGTTACGAGCAGTACTTC.

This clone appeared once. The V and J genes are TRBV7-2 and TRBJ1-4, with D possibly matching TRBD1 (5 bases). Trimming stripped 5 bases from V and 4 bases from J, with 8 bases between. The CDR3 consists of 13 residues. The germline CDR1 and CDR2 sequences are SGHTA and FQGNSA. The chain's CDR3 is CASSRQLNEKLFF. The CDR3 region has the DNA TGTGCCAGCAGCCGACAGCTTAATGAAAAACTGTTTTTT.

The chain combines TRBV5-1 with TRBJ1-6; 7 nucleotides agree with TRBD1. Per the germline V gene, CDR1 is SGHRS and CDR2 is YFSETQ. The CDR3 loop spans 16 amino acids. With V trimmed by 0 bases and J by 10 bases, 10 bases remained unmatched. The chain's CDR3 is CASSLARQGSGSPLHF. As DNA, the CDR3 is TGCGCCAGCAGCTTGGCCAGACAGGGTTCGGGATCACCCCTCCACTTT.

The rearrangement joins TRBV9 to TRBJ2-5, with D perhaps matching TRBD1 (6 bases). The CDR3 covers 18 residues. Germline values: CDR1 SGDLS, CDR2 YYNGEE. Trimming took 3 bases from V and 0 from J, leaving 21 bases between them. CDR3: CASSALGLTGQYQETQYF. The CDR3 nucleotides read TGTGCCAGCAGCGCTCTAGGTTTAACAGGACAGTACCAAGAGACCCAGTACTTC.

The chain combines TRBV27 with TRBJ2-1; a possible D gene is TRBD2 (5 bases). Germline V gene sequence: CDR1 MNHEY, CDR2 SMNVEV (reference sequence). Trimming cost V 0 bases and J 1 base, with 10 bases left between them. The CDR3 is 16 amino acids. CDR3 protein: CASSLSSRGSYNEQFF. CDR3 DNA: TGTGCCAGCAGTTTATCTAGCAGAGGGTCCTACAATGAGCAGTTCTTC.

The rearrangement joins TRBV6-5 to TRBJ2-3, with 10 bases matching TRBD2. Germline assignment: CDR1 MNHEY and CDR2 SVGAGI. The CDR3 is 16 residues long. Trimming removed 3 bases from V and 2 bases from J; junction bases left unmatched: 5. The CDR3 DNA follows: TGTGCCAGCAGTTATCTAGCGGGGGCCGTCACAGATACGCAGTATTTT. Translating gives CASSYLAGAVTDTQYF.